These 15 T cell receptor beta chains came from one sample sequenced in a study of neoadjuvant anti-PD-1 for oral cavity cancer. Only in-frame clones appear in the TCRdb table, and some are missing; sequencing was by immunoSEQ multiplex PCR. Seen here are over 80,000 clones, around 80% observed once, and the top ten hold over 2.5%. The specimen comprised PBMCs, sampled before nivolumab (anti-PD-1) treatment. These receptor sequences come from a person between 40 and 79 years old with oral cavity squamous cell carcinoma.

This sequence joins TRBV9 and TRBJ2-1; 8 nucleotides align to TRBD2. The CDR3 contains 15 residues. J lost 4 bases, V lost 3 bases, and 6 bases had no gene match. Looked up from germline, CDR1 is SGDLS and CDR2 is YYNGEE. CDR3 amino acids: CASSAGLASYNEQFF. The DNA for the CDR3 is TGTGCCAGCAGCGCAGGACTAGCCTCTTACAATGAGCAGTTCTTC.

CDR3 in DNA: TGTGCCAGCTCACAAACTCAGGAGAAGAACACCGGGGAGCTGTTTTTT. It translates to CASSQTQEKNTGELFF. The chain combines TRBV18 with TRBJ2-2, with D unresolved. The V gene's germline CDR1 is KGHSH and CDR2 LQKENI. Trimming cost V 4 bases and J 1 base, with 13 bases left between them. CDR3 length: 16 residues.

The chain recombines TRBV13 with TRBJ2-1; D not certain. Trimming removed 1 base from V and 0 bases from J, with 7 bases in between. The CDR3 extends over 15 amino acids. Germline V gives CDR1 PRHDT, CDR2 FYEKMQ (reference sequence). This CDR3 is CASSLDLTSYNEQFF. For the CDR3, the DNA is TGTGCCAGCAGCTTAGATTTAACCTCCTACAATGAGCAGTTCTTC.

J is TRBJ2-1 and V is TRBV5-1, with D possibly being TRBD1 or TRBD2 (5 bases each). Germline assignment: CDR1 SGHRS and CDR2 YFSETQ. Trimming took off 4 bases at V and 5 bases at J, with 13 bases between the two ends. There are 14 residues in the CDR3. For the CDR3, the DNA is TGCGCCAGCAGCCCGCCGGGACCGAACAATGAGCAGTTCTTC. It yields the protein CASSPPGPNNEQFF. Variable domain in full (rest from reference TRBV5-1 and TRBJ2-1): KAGVTQTPRYLIKTRGQQVTLSCSPISGHRSVSWYQQTPGQGLQFLFEYFSETQRNKGNFPGRFSGRQFSNSRSEMNVSTLELGDSALYLCASSPPGPNNEQFFGPGTRLTVL.

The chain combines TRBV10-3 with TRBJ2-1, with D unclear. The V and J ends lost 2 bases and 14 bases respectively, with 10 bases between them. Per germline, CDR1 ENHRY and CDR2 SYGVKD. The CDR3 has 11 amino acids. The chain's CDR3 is CAISEGSSEFF. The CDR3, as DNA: TGTGCCATCAGTGAGGGTAGTTCGGAGTTCTTC.

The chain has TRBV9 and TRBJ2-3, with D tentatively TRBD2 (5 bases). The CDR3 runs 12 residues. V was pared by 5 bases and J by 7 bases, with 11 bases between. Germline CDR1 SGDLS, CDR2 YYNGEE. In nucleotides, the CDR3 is TGTGCCAGCAGTGACGGACTGTATACGCAGTATTTT. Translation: CASSDGLYTQYF.

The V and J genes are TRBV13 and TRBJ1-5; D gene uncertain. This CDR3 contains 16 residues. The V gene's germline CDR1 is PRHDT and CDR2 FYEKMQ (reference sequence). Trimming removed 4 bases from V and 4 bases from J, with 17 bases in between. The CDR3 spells CASSSRNFGSNQPQHF. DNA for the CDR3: TGTGCCAGCAGCTCGCGGAACTTTGGATCGAATCAGCCCCAGCATTTT.

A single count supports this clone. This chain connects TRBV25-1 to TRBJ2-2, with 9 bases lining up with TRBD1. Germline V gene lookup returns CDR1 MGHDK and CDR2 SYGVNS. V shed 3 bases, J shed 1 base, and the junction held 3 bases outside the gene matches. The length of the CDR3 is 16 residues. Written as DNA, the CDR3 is TGTGCCAGCAGTGATCCGGGACAGGGGAACACCGGGGAGCTGTTTTTT. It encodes CASSDPGQGNTGELFF.

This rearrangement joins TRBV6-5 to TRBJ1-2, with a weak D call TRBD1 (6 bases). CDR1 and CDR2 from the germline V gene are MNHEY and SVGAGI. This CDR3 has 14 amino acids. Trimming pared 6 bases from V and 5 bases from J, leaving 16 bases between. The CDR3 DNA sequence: TGTGCCAGCAGCGAATCCAGGGGACTATATGGCTACACCTTC. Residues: CASSESRGLYGYTF.

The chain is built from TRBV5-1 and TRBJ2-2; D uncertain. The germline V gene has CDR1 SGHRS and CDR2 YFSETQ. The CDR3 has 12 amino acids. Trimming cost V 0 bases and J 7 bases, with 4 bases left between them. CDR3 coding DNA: TGCGCCAGCAGCTTGGGTGTCGGGGAGCTGTTTTTT. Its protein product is CASSLGVGELFF.

The CDR3 sequence is CASSLLAGVLDEQFF. DNA of the CDR3: TGTGCCAGCAGCCTCTTAGCGGGAGTTCTGGATGAGCAGTTCTTC. The V and J genes are TRBV5-6 and TRBJ2-1, with TRBD2 matching 9 bases. Germline trimming cut 4 bases from V and 8 bases from J; bases unmatched to any gene: 10. Germline CDR1 SGHDT, CDR2 YYEEEE. CDR3 length equals 15 residues. The variable domain in full, completed from reference TRBV5-6 and TRBJ2-1, reads DAGVTQSPTHLIKTRGQQVTLRCSPKSGHDTVSWYQQALGQGPQFIFQYYEEEERQRGNFPDRFSGHQFPNYSSELNVNALLLGDSALYLCASSLLAGVLDEQFFGPGTRLTVL.

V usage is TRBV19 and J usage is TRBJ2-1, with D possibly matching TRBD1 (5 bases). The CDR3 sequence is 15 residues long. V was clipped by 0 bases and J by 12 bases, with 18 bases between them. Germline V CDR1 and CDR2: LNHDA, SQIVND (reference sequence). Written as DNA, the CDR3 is TGTGCCAGTAGTATAGATCCTAGTCTCACAAGGGGGCAGTTCTTC. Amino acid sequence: CASSIDPSLTRGQFF.

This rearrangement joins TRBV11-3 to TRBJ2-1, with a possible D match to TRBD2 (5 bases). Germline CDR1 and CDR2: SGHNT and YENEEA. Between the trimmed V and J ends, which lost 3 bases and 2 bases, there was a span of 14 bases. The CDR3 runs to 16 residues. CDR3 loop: CASSFGSGLTYNEQFF. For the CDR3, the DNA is TGTGCCAGCAGCTTCGGTTCTGGACTTACCTACAATGAGCAGTTCTTC.

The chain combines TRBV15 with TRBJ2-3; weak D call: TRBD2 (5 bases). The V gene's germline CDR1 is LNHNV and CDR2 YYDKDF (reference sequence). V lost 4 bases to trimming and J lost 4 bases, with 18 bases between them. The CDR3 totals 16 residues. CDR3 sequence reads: CATSTTTRDAADTQYF. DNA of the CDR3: TGTGCCACCAGCACGACAACTAGGGATGCCGCAGATACGCAGTATTTT.

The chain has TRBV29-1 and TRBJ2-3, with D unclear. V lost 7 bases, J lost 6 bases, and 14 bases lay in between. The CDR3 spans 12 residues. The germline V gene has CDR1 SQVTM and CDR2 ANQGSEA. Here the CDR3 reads CSGSSYVDTQYF. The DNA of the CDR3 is TGCAGCGGGTCCTCCTATGTGGATACGCAGTATTTT.